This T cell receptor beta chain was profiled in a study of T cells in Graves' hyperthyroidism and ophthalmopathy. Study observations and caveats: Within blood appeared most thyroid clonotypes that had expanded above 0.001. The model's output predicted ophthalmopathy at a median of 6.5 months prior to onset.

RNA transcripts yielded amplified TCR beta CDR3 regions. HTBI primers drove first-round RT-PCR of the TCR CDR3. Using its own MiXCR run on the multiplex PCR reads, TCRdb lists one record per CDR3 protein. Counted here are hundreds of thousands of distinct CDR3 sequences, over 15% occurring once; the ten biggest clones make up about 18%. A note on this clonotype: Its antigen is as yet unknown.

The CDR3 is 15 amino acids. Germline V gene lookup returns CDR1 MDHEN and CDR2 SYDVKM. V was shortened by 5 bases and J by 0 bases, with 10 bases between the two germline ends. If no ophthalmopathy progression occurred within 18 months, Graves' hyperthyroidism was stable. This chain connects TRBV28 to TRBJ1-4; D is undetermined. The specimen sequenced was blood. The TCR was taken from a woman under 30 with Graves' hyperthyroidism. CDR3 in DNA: TGTGCCAGCAGTCCATGGGCAGCAACTAATGAAAAACTGTTTTTT. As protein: CASSPWAATNEKLFF.